This entry concerns a single T cell receptor beta chain. CDR3 length: 16 amino acids. CDR1 and CDR2 from the germline V gene are MDHEN and SYDVKM. Trimming shortened V by 6 bases and J by 0 bases, and 14 bases separated the two germline ends. Libraries were prepared by immunoSEQ multiplex PCR; TCRdb keeps only in-frame clonotypes and omits some of them. The data show around 260,000 clones, roughly 85% seen once. The record originates from a study of blood T cell repertoires in COVID-19. The wider study: Sources were T cells, B-cell-depleted T cells, or PBMCs; the material itself was cDNA or gDNA.

Input material: peripheral blood. This sequence joins TRBV28 and TRBJ1-4; D gene uncertain. The clonotype comes from a human donor in a cohort sampled during active COVID-19. The CDR3 sequence: CASSSPYRSTNEKLFF. CDR3 coding DNA: TGTGCCAGCAGCTCCCCCTACCGTTCAACTAATGAAAAACTGTTTTTT.